This note documents a single T cell receptor beta chain sequence. Germline V gene lookup returns CDR1 SEHNR and CDR2 FQNEAQ (reference sequence). This CDR3 has 16 residues. Trimming removed 1 base at V and 7 bases at J, with 16 bases between. This specimen belongs to a study of blood T cell repertoires in COVID-19. Study-wide context: Collection of acute and convalescent COVID-19 samples took place in the United States, Italy and Spain. T cells, B-cell-depleted T cells, or PBMCs supplied cDNA or gDNA.

In the source study's methods: Reference gene primer amplification gave nucleated cell count estimates. TCRdb's table, derived via immunoSEQ multiplex PCR, lists solely in-frame clones and lacks some. The DNA was the basis for D and trimming; V, J and clone size are from that table. The sample includes 200,000 to 300,000 clones, approximately 78% of them seen just once. The chain is built from TRBV7-9 and TRBJ1-4; a possible D gene is TRBD1 (5 bases). The sample was peripheral blood. The source of this sequence is a woman aged 18-30 years with acute or convalescent COVID-19. CDR3 DNA sequence: TGTGCCAGCAGCTTAGGCGGGGGAGGAGTAAGTGAAAAACTGTTTTTT. Its translation: CASSLGGGGVSEKLFF.